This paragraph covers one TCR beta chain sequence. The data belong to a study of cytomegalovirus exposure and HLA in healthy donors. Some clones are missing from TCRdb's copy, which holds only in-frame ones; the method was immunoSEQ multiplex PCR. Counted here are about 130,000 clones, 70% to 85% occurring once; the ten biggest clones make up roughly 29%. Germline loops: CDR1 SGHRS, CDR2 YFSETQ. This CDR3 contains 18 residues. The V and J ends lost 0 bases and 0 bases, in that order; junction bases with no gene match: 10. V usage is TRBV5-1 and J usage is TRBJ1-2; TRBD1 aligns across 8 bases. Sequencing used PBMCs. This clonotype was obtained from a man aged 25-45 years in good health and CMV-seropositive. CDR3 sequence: CASSLAVRSTGANYGYTF. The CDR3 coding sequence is TGCGCCAGCAGCTTGGCCGTAAGGTCGACAGGGGCTAACTATGGCTACACCTTC.